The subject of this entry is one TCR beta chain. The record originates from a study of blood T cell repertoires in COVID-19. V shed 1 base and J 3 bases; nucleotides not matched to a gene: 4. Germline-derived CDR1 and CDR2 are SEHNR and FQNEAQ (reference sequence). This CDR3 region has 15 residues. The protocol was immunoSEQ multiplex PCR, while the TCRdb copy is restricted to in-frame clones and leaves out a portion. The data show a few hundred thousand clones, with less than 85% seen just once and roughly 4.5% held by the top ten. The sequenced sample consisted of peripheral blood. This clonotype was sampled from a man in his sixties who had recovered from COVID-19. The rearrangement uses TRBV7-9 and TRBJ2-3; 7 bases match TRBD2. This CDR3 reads CASSLGLGGTDTQYF. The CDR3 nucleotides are TGTGCCAGCAGCTTAGGATTGGGAGGGACAGATACGCAGTATTTT.